A selection of T cell receptor beta chains follows, all from one sample in a study of T cells in Graves' hyperthyroidism and ophthalmopathy. Via MiXCR, TCRdb re-called the multiplex PCR reads, giving one row per CDR3 protein. The table lists roughly 720,000 distinct CDR3 sequences, 17% of them singletons. The specimen was blood. Receptors were obtained from a man between 50 and 59 years old with Graves' hyperthyroidism. CDR3s include the opening cysteine and the closing phenylalanine or tryptophan. D genes are given only for firm matches. Only part of the rows carry a size: once, few, many, or a class if the clone is expanded.

d_call | clone_size | j_call | v_call | cdr3_nt | cdr3_aa
. | . | TRBJ1-4 | TRBV29-1 | TGCAGCGCTAGGGACTTCCAGGTGGAAAAACTGTTTTTT | CSARDFQVEKLFF
TRBD1 | few | TRBJ1-1 | TRBV5-4 | TGTGCCAGCAGCTACGGACAGGCCCAAGCTTTCTTT | CASSYGQAQAFF
TRBD1 | . | TRBJ1-2 | TRBV9 | TGTGCCAGCAGCCCCCAGGACAGGGCTAACTATGGCTACACCTTC | CASSPQDRANYGYTF
. | many | TRBJ2-3 | TRBV20-1 | TGCAGTGCTAGAGAGACAGATACGCAGTATTTT | CSARETDTQYF
. | many | TRBJ1-6 | TRBV7-8 | TGTGCCAGCAGCCGGGGACGGTGGAAGGATTCACCCCTCCACTTT | CASSRGRWKDSPLHF
. | many | TRBJ2-7 | TRBV7-8 | TGTGCCAGCAGCTTAGGAGGTGTGGGAGTTGGTGAGCAGTACTTC | CASSLGGVGVGEQYF
. | . | TRBJ2-7 | TRBV6-5 | TGTGCCAGCAGTTCCTCCGGGACAAACTCCTACGAGCAGTACTTC | CASSSSGTNSYEQYF
. | . | TRBJ1-5 | TRBV3-1 | TGTGCCAGCAGCCCTCCGGCAATCGGTCGGAATCAGCCCCAGCATTTT | CASSPPAIGRNQPQHF
. | . | TRBJ2-7 | TRBV27 | TGTGCCAGCAGTTGGAGGGACAGCTCCTACGAGCAGTACTTC | CASSWRDSSYEQYF
. | many | TRBJ2-1 | TRBV11-2 | TGTGCCAGCAGCTATTCTTACAACGGTGGGTACAATGAGCAGTTCTTC | CASSYSYNGGYNEQFF
. | many | TRBJ2-5 | TRBV5-8 | TGTGCCAGCAGCTCGACAACGTACCAAGAGACCCAGTACTTC | CASSSTTYQETQYF
. | many | TRBJ1-4 | TRBV15 | TGTGCCACCAGCAGTTCCAGAGCGGGCACTAATGAAAAACTGTTTTTT | CATSSSRAGTNEKLFF
. | many | TRBJ2-7 | TRBV10-3 | TGTGCCATCAGTGGGCCCCAACAGCGGGCCTTGGACTACGAGCAGTACTTC | CAISGPQQRALDYEQYF
TRBD2 | many | TRBJ2-4 | TRBV11-2 | TGTGCCAGCAGCTTAGAGCTGGGGGGGGACATTCAGTACTTC | CASSLELGGDIQYF
. | many | TRBJ2-5 | TRBV7-8 | TGTGCCAGCAGCACCCTACCCCAGGGGCTTGGAGAGACCCAGTACTTC | CASSTLPQGLGETQYF
. | . | TRBJ1-5 | TRBV19 | TGTGCCAGTAGTATATCCAACTGGGGGCTTCAGCCCCAGCATTTT | CASSISNWGLQPQHF
. | . | TRBJ2-7 | TRBV6-2/TRBV6-3 | TGTGCCAGCAGTCCGGAAACCTGGGGGGACGAGCAGTACTTC | CASSPETWGDEQYF
. | many | TRBJ1-2 | TRBV18 | TGTGCCAGCTCACCAGAACAGCTGACTATGTGGGGCTACACCTTC | CASSPEQLTMWGYTF
. | many | TRBJ1-2 | TRBV5-6 | TGTGCCAGCAGCTTGGGTGTACGTGAGGGGAACTATGGCTACACCTTC | CASSLGVREGNYGYTF
. | . | TRBJ1-5 | TRBV7-9 | TGTGCCAGCAGCTTATCGGGCGGGGGGGGGGATCAGCCCCAGCATTTT | CASSLSGGGGDQPQHF
. | . | TRBJ2-7 | TRBV6-2/TRBV6-3 | TGTGCCAGCACGGAGTACCCGTCCTACGAGCAGTACTTC | CASTEYPSYEQYF
. | few | TRBJ2-2 | TRBV20-1 | TGCAGTGCTAGAGATTCCTACACTGATGCCGGGGAGCTGTTTTTT | CSARDSYTDAGELFF
. | many | TRBJ2-7 | TRBV20-1 | TGCAGTGCTGCTGACGGAAACTACGAGCAGTACTTC | CSAADGNYEQYF
TRBD1 | once | TRBJ2-7 | TRBV20-1 | TGCAGTGCTAGTAACTCCGCGACAGGGGTTGGGGAGCAGTACTTC | CSASNSATGVGEQYF
TRBD1 | few | TRBJ2-7 | TRBV19 | TGTGCCAGTAGTCCATGGGGGACAGGCCCCTACGAGCAGTACTTC | CASSPWGTGPYEQYF
TRBD2 | many | TRBJ2-7 | TRBV9 | TGTGCCAGCAGCCCATTCGGGGACTACTACGAGCAGTACTTC | CASSPFGDYYEQYF
TRBD1 | . | TRBJ1-6 | TRBV2 | TGTGCCAGCAGTTTAGCAACAGGGGATAATTCACCCCTCCACTTT | CASSLATGDNSPLHF
TRBD1 | many | TRBJ1-2 | TRBV24-1 | TGTGCCACCAGTGATTTAAACAGGGGGAATGGCTACACCTTC | CATSDLNRGNGYTF
. | many | TRBJ2-1 | TRBV2 | TGTGCCAGCAGGACACTAGAGCGTGAGCAGTTCTTC | CASRTLEREQFF
. | many | TRBJ2-3 | TRBV24-1 | TGTGCCACCAGTGATCGGACTCCCCAAAGTACAGATACGCAGTATTTT | CATSDRTPQSTDTQYF
TRBD1 | . | TRBJ2-7 | TRBV4-1 | TGCGCCAGCAGCCAAGAGCACGTGGGACAGTCCTACGAGCAGTACTTC | CASSQEHVGQSYEQYF
. | few | TRBJ2-7 | TRBV6-5 | TGTGCCAGCAGTTACCCCCGACAGACTTACGAGCAGTACTTC | CASSYPRQTYEQYF
TRBD2 | few | TRBJ2-7 | TRBV20-1 | TGCAGTGCTAGAGCGGTCCTAGCGGGATTCGAGCAGTACTTC | CSARAVLAGFEQYF
. | many | TRBJ2-1 | TRBV10-3 | TGTGCCATCAGTGAGTCATGGCAGGGCTCCTACAATGAGCAGTTCTTC | CAISESWQGSYNEQFF
TRBD2 | many | TRBJ2-1 | TRBV7-3 | TGTGCCAGCAGCTCGACTAGCGAGCATGAGCAGTTCTTC | CASSSTSEHEQFF
TRBD2 | few | TRBJ2-3 | TRBV20-1 | TGCAGTGCTAGCGGGCCAATTCTAGCGGGGTCCTATCCAGATACGCAGTATTTT | CSASGPILAGSYPDTQYF
TRBD1 | many | TRBJ2-7 | TRBV6-1 | TGTGCCAGCAGCGAATTACGGACAGGTTATACCTACGAGCAGTACTTC | CASSELRTGYTYEQYF
. | many | TRBJ1-1 | TRBV5-6 | TGTGCCAGCAGCTTACTTAGGGCGGCTGAAGCTTTCTTT | CASSLLRAAEAFF
TRBD1 | many | TRBJ1-1 | TRBV28 | TGTGCCAGCAGACGGACAGGGATGAACACTGAAGCTTTCTTT | CASRRTGMNTEAFF
. | . | TRBJ2-3 | TRBV6-2/TRBV6-3 | TGTGCCAGCAGAACGGATACAGATACGCAGTATTTT | CASRTDTDTQYF